The 16 T cell receptor beta chains below were found in one sample sequenced in a study of shared clonotypes between healthy human individuals. The naive CD8 subset, CD45RO-negative cells positively selected for CCR7, excluded terminally differentiated effector memory CD45RA+ cells. Assay: immunoSEQ multiplex PCR; the TCRdb copy retains only in-frame clones and omits some. Counted here are about 800,000 clones, about 96% occurring once; the ten biggest clones make up less than 0.25%. The sequenced sample consisted of naive CD8+ T cells sorted from blood. These receptors were collected from a man younger than 45 in good health.

The chain has TRBV7-9 and TRBJ2-7; D uncertain. CDR1 is SEHNR and CDR2 is FQNEAQ in the germline V gene (reference sequence). The CDR3 sequence is 14 residues long. V dropped 4 bases and J dropped 1 base, with 11 bases sitting between them. CDR3 in amino acids: CASSSDGASYEQYF. CDR3 in DNA: TGTGCCAGCAGCTCCGATGGTGCTTCCTACGAGCAGTACTTC.

The chain combines TRBV27 with TRBJ2-1, with 12 positions matching TRBD2. There are 14 residues in the CDR3. Per germline, CDR1 MNHEY and CDR2 SMNVEV (reference sequence). J was trimmed by 5 bases and V by 7 bases; bases with no gene match: 3. The CDR3 bases are TGTGCCAGCAACCCTAGCGGGAGGGACAATGAGCAGTTCTTC. Amino acids: CASNPSGRDNEQFF.

The genes are TRBV9 and TRBJ2-1; 9 bases agree with TRBD2. The CDR3 loop spans 15 amino acids. The ends lost 3 bases at V and 6 bases at J; junction bases unmatched: 7. Germline loops: CDR1 SGDLS, CDR2 YYNGEE. The CDR3 loop is CASSEAGGPGNEQFF. The CDR3 region has the DNA TGTGCCAGCAGCGAGGCGGGAGGGCCGGGCAATGAGCAGTTCTTC.

The rearrangement uses TRBV7-9 and TRBJ2-7, with 7 bases lining up with TRBD1. In germline, CDR1 is SEHNR, CDR2 FQNEAQ (reference sequence). V trimming: 4 bases; J trimming: 3 bases; junction bases outside the gene matches: 12. The length of the CDR3 is 16 residues. The CDR3 region is CASSYPDRAGIYEQYF. CDR3 nucleotide sequence: TGTGCCAGCAGCTATCCTGACAGGGCGGGCATCTACGAGCAGTACTTC.

The chain recombines TRBV7-8 with TRBJ2-6, with no clear D. The CDR3 spans 16 residues. V was trimmed by 5 bases and J by 0 bases, leaving 11 bases between them. The germline V gene encodes CDR1 SGHVS and CDR2 FQNEAQ. The CDR3 reads CASSPDVFSGANVLTF. The DNA of the CDR3 is TGTGCCAGCAGCCCTGATGTGTTCTCTGGGGCCAACGTCCTGACTTTC.

The rearrangement joins TRBV10-3 to TRBJ1-4; D is uncertain. Between the trimmed V and J ends, which lost 0 bases and 7 bases, there was a span of 12 bases. This CDR3 spans 15 amino acids. In germline, CDR1 is ENHRY, CDR2 SYGVKD. In nucleotides, the CDR3 is TGTGCCATCAGTGAGTCTGGAGGGCGCGGTGAAAAACTGTTTTTT. This gives the protein CAISESGGRGEKLFF.

The rearrangement uses TRBV6-5 and TRBJ2-7; D perhaps matches TRBD1 (5 bases). Germline lookup yields CDR1 MNHEY and CDR2 SVGAGI. The CDR3 totals 14 residues. V was pared by 5 bases and J by 1 base, with 12 bases between. The CDR3 protein is CASSAYQGSYEQYF. The CDR3 bases are TGTGCCAGCAGTGCTTATCAGGGATCCTACGAGCAGTACTTC.

V and J are TRBV7-9 and TRBJ2-3; 7 nucleotides align to TRBD2. This CDR3 comprises 17 residues. Germline-derived CDR1 and CDR2 are SEHNR and FQNEAQ (reference sequence). The trim removed 1 base at V and 4 bases at J, leaving 11 bases unmatched. The CDR3 DNA sequence: TGTGCCAGCAGCTTAGAAGCTAGCGGAGTTGGGGCAGATACGCAGTATTTT. It specifies CASSLEASGVGADTQYF.

This chain joins TRBV10-3 and TRBJ2-3; 9 bases align to TRBD2. This CDR3 is 16 amino acids long. V dropped 0 bases and J dropped 3; count of bases not matched to a gene: 4. Germline V gene data show CDR1 as ENHRY and CDR2 as SYGVKD. DNA for the CDR3: TGTGCCATCAGTGAGTCGGGTAGCGGGAGAACAGATACGCAGTATTTT. Translated, it gives CAISESGSGRTDTQYF.

The chain is built from TRBV6-6 and TRBJ2-7, with TRBD1 as a possible D gene (6 bases). The CDR3 consists of 13 residues. The V and J ends lost 6 bases and 7 bases respectively, with 16 bases between them. CDR1 is MNHNY, CDR2 SVGAGI, per germline (reference sequence). The CDR3 sequence: CASSFTGSGEQYF. The CDR3 coding sequence is TGTGCCAGCAGCTTCACAGGGTCTGGGGAGCAGTACTTC.

The CDR3 DNA reads as TGTGCCAGCATTGACAGGGGGTTTGGCTACACCTTC. Translated: CASIDRGFGYTF. The chain recombines TRBV7-9 with TRBJ1-2, with 9 bases lining up with TRBD1. Germline V gene sequence: CDR1 SEHNR, CDR2 FQNEAQ (reference sequence). V gave up 7 bases and J gave up 7 bases; unmatched junction bases: 4. The CDR3 is made up of 12 amino acids.

As to this clone: Within the sample, other DNA sequences also encode this same CDR3. The chain uses TRBV5-6 and TRBJ2-7; a weak D match, TRBD1 (5 bases). Trimming shortened V by 0 bases and J by 4 bases, and 8 bases separated the two germline ends. The CDR3 contains 13 residues. The germline CDR1 and CDR2 sequences are SGHDT and YYEEEE. In DNA, the CDR3 is TGTGCCAGCAGCTTGGAGCAGGGTTACGAGCAGTACTTC. The encoded protein is CASSLEQGYEQYF.

This chain connects TRBV5-1 to TRBJ2-1, with TRBD2 identical over 11 bases. CDR3 length: 14 amino acids. J gave up 5 bases and V 9 bases, and 7 bases lay outside the gene matches. Per germline, CDR1 SGHRS and CDR2 YFSETQ. The DNA of the CDR3 is TGCGCCACGCGGCCGGGACTAGCGGACAATGAGCAGTTCTTC. Its protein product is CATRPGLADNEQFF.

CDR3 amino acids: CAISGTSGNTIYF. The CDR3 DNA sequence: TGTGCCATCAGCGGGACATCTGGAAACACCATATATTTT. The rearrangement joins TRBV10-3 to TRBJ1-3; maybe TRBD1 (6 bases). Germline CDR1 reads ENHRY; CDR2 reads SYGVKD. The V and J ends lost 6 bases and 1 base respectively, with 7 bases between them. There are 13 residues in the CDR3.

This chain joins TRBV5-1 and TRBJ2-7; no clear D gene. CDR1 and CDR2 from the germline V gene are SGHRS and YFSETQ. This CDR3 has 11 amino acids. V was cut by 4 bases and J by 7 bases, with 9 bases left in between. The CDR3 here is CASSPGREQYF. The CDR3 DNA reads TGCGCCAGCAGCCCCGGCCGGGAGCAGTACTTC.

The chain is built from TRBV10-2 and TRBJ2-1, with TRBD1 matching 11 bases. The germline V gene has CDR1 WSHSY and CDR2 SAAADI. V was pared by 5 bases and J by 6 bases, with 6 bases of the junction left unmatched. This CDR3 has 15 residues. CDR3 amino acids: CASSSGTGGFNEQFF. CDR3 nucleotides: TGCGCCAGCAGTTCCGGGACAGGGGGGTTCAATGAGCAGTTCTTC.